The clone carrying this TCR beta chain was found many times. As yet, its antigen is unknown. V was trimmed by 4 bases and J by 3 bases, leaving 13 bases between them. CDR1 SQVTM and CDR2 ANQGSEA come from the germline V gene. There are 13 residues in the CDR3. TCRdb called the 5' RACE reads again in MiXCR, with one record for every CDR3 protein. The sample contains about 800,000 distinct CDR3 sequences, 10% to 15% of which appear only once. The sample originates from a study of CD8 T cells in ankylosing spondylitis. Broader study findings: A TCR beta motif made of 7 to 9 highly homologous variants seemed typical of ankylosing spondylitis blood.

The material sequenced was blood, either unsorted or a sorted T cell fraction (not recorded which). The rearrangement links TRBV29-1 to TRBJ2-7; D gene ambiguous. This sequence originates from a male donor with ankylosing spondylitis. This chain's CDR3 is CSVVTIKSYEQYF. CDR3 in DNA: TGCAGCGTTGTAACGATTAAAAGCTACGAGCAGTACTTC.